A single sample gave rise to the 12 T cell receptor beta chains below, sequenced in a study of T cell repertoires in cytomegalovirus infection. TCRdb called the reads again in MiXCR, with one record for every CDR3 protein. The sample includes 750,000 to 900,000 distinct CDR3 sequences, almost 30% of them seen just once. No antigen has been assigned to these receptors. The starting material was cultured CD8+ T cells from PBMCs, obtained from culture after CMV antigen stimulation. The receptors shown here come from a human donor in good health (CMV status not recorded). Some clones in this sample may be carry-over from other donors' samples.

This chain connects TRBV11-2 to TRBJ2-1, with 7 bases lining up with TRBD1. The CDR3 length is 15 residues. Germline CDR1 and CDR2: SGHAT and FQNNGV. V shed 7 bases, J shed 8 bases, and the junction held 14 bases outside the gene matches. CDR3: CASTSRQGPLYEQFF. CDR3 nucleotide sequence: TGTGCCAGCACTTCCCGACAGGGCCCTTTATATGAGCAGTTCTTC.

This chain connects TRBV2 to TRBJ2-2; TRBD2 is a possible D gene (6 bases). The V and J ends lost 0 bases and 0 bases respectively, with 14 bases between them. Per the germline V gene, CDR1 is SNHLY and CDR2 is FYNNEI. The CDR3 is 18 amino acids. The CDR3 DNA is TGTGCCAGCAGTGAAGCTGGGGCCGGGACTCCGAACACCGGGGAGCTGTTTTTT. Translated, it gives CASSEAGAGTPNTGELFF. Combining the CDR3 with reference TRBV2 and TRBJ2-2 gives the whole variable domain EPEVTQTPSHQVTQMGQEVILRCVPISNHLYFYWYRQILGQKVEFLVSFYNNEISEKSEIFDDQFSVERPDGSNFTLKIRSTKLEDSAMYFCASSEAGAGTPNTGELFFGEGSRLTVL.

The V call is TRBV20-1, the J call TRBJ1-1, with D tentatively TRBD1 (6 bases). This CDR3 contains 14 residues. Germline loops: CDR1 DFQATT, CDR2 SNEGSKA (reference sequence). The ends were cut back, 0 bases at V and 3 bases at J, with 11 bases in the middle. The CDR3: CSARETGRDTEAFF. The CDR3 DNA sequence: TGCAGTGCTAGAGAGACAGGTCGGGACACTGAAGCTTTCTTT.

The chain employs TRBV7-2 and TRBJ2-7; 14 nucleotides align to TRBD2. The CDR3 totals 17 residues. Trimming at V came to 5 bases and at J to 3 bases, leaving 9 bases not matched to a gene. Germline CDR1 SGHTA, CDR2 FQGNSA. The CDR3 DNA sequence: TGTGCCAGCAGCGAGGACGGACTAGCGGGGGGCTTCTACGAGCAGTACTTC. Translating gives CASSEDGLAGGFYEQYF.

This clonotype was seen only a few times. This chain links TRBV12-3 or TRBV12-4 with TRBJ1-2, with 9 bases lining up with TRBD1. Trimming took 5 bases from V and 8 from J; bases not matched to a gene: 9. This CDR3 is built from 14 residues. In DNA, the CDR3 is TGTGCCAGCAGTCTCTACCGGACAGGGGACGGCTACACCTTC. As protein: CASSLYRTGDGYTF.

A few counts support this clonotype. The chain uses TRBV2 and TRBJ1-2; 7 bases are a match to TRBD1. This CDR3 has 13 amino acids. From germline, CDR1 is SNHLY and CDR2 FYNNEI. J was trimmed by 7 bases and V by 7 bases; bases with no gene match: 9. The CDR3 is CASILGTDLGYTF. The CDR3 region has the DNA TGTGCCAGCATCCTCGGGACAGACCTTGGCTACACCTTC.

The rearrangement uses TRBV7-6 and TRBJ2-1; D gene unclear. CDR3 length: 14 amino acids. Deletions cut 2 bases from V and 6 bases from J, with 11 bases between. CDR1 is SGHVS, CDR2 FNYEAQ, per germline. DNA for the CDR3: TGTGCCAGCAGCTTAACTGGGCTAATCAATGAGCAGTTCTTC. Translated: CASSLTGLINEQFF. Combining the CDR3 with reference TRBV7-6 and TRBJ2-1 gives the whole variable domain GAGVSQSPRYKVTKRGQDVALRCDPISGHVSLYWYRQALGQGPEFLTYFNYEAQQDKSGLPNDRFSAERPEGSISTLTIQRTEQRDSAMYRCASSLTGLINEQFFGPGTRLTVL.

This clonotype was seen more than once but under ten times. The chain employs TRBV18 and TRBJ1-1, with TRBD1 as a possible D gene (5 bases). This CDR3 contains 14 residues. Trimming pared 3 bases from V and 6 bases from J, leaving 14 bases between. Germline V gives CDR1 KGHSH, CDR2 LQKENI. The CDR3 here is CASSPLTDFPEAFF. The CDR3 DNA is TGTGCCAGCTCACCCCTGACAGACTTTCCTGAAGCTTTCTTT.

J is TRBJ1-2 and V is TRBV27; tentative D call: TRBD1 (6 bases). The V and J ends lost 6 bases and 4 bases respectively, with 18 bases between them. The V gene's germline CDR1 is MNHEY and CDR2 SMNVEV (reference sequence). CDR3 length: 15 amino acids. CDR3 amino acids: CASRENRDGSYGYTF. CDR3 coding DNA: TGTGCCAGCAGAGAAAACAGGGATGGTAGCTATGGCTACACCTTC.

V is TRBV27 and J is TRBJ1-6, with a possible D match to TRBD1 (5 bases). V lost 0 bases to trimming and J lost 4 bases, with 7 bases between them. Germline CDR1 and CDR2: MNHEY and SMNVEV (reference sequence). The CDR3 has 15 residues. For the CDR3, the DNA is TGTGCCAGCAGTTTATCAGGGGAGTATAATTCACCCCTCCACTTT. Translation gives CASSLSGEYNSPLHF.

This clonotype was counted only a few times. V is TRBV12-3 or TRBV12-4 and J is TRBJ1-2; 10 nucleotides match TRBD1. The CDR3 consists of 18 residues. V lost 7 bases to trimming and J lost 6 bases; unmatched junction nucleotides: 20. CDR3 coding DNA: TGTGCCAGCATCCTAGATCAATGGGACAGGGGTTTTTTGGATGGCTACACCTTC. Translation: CASILDQWDRGFLDGYTF.

This chain links TRBV20-1 with TRBJ2-4; no definite D call. The CDR3 totals 15 residues. Germline CDR1 is DFQATT and CDR2 is SNEGSKA (reference sequence). Trimming cost V 4 bases and J 1 base, with 14 bases left between them. CDR3 DNA: TGCAGTGCTAAGCTAAGGGCTGCGGCCAAAAACATTCAGTACTTC. This gives the protein CSAKLRAAAKNIQYF.